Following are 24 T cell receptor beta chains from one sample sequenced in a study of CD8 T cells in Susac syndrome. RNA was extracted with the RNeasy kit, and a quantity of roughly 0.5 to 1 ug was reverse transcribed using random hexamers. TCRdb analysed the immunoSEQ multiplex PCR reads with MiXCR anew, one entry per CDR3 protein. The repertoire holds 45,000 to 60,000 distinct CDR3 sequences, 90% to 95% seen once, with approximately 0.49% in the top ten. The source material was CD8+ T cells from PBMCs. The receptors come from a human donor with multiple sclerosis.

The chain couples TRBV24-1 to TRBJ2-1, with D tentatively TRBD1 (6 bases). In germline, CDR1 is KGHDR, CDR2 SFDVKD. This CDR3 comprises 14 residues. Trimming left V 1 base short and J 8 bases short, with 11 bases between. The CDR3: CATSDLQGSDEQFF. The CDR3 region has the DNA TGTGCCACCAGTGATTTACAGGGTTCGGATGAGCAGTTCTTC.

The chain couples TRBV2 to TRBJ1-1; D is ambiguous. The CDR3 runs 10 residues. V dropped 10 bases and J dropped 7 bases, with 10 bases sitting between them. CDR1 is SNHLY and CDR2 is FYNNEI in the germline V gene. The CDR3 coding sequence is TGTGCCACTTCTATCGGTGAAGCTTTCTTT. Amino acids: CATSIGEAFF.

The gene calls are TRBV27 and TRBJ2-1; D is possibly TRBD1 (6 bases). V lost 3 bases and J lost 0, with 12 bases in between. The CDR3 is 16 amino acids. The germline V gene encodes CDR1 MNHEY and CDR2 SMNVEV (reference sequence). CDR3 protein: CASSFFAGVSYNEQFF. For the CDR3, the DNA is TGTGCCAGCAGTTTTTTCGCAGGGGTCTCCTACAATGAGCAGTTCTTC.

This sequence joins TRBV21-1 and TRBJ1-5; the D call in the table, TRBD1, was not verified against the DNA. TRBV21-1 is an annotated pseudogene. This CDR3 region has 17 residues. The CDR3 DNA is TGTGCCAGCAGCAACCATTTTCGGACAGATAGCAATCAGCCCCAGCATTTT. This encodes CASSNHFRTDSNQPQHF.

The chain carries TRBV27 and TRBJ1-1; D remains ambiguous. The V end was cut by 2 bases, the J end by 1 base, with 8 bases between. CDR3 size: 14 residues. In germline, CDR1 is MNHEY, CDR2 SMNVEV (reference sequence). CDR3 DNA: TGTGCCAGCAGTTTAATGGGGTGGAACACTGAAGCTTTCTTT. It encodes CASSLMGWNTEAFF.

This CDR3 reads CASSYSRGGEQYF. Written as DNA, the CDR3 is TGTGCCAGCAGTTACAGCAGGGGAGGCGAGCAGTACTTC. The V gene is TRBV6-5, the J gene TRBJ2-7; possibly TRBD1 or TRBD2 for D (6 bases each). V lost 2 bases, J lost 6 bases, and 11 bases lay in between. The CDR3 has 13 residues. Germline loops: CDR1 MNHEY, CDR2 SVGAGI.

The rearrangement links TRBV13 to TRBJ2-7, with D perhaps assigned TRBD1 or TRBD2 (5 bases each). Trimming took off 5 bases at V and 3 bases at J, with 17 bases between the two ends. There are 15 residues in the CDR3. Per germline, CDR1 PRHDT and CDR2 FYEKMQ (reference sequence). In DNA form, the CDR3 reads TGTGCCAGCAGCCCGGCGCGAGGGACCCACTACGAGCAGTACTTC. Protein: CASSPARGTHYEQYF. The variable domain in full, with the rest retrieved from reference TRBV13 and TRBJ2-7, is AAGVIQSPRHLIKEKRETATLKCYPIPRHDTVYWYQQGPGQDPQFLISFYEKMQSDKGSIPDRFSAQQFSDYHSELNMSSLELGDSALYFCASSPARGTHYEQYFGPGTRLTVT.

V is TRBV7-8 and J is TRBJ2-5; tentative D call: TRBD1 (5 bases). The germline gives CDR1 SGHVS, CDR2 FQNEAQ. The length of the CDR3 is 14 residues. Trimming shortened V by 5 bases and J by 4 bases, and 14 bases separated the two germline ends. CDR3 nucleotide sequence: TGTGCCAGCAGCCCCCTTGAAGGGGTAGAGACCCAGTACTTC. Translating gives CASSPLEGVETQYF.

The CDR3 DNA reads TGCAGCGTTCACACCGCAGGGGGCTCTGAAGCTTTCTTT. As protein: CSVHTAGGSEAFF. This chain uses TRBV29-1 with TRBJ1-1; TRBD1 agrees at 8 bases. In germline, CDR1 is SQVTM, CDR2 ANQGSEA. The CDR3 spans 13 residues. Trimming took 5 bases from V and 6 from J; bases not matched to a gene: 8.

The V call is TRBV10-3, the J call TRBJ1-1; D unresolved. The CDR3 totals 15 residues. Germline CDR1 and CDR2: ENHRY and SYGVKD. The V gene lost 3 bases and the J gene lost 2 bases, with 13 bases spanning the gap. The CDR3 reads CAISDAKEVNTEAFF. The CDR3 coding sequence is TGTGCCATCAGTGATGCGAAGGAGGTTAACACTGAAGCTTTCTTT.

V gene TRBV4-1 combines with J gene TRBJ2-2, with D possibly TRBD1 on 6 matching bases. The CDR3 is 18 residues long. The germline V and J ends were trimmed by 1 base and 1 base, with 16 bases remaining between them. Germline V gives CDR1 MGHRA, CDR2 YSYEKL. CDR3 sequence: CASSQGGRRIVNTGELFF. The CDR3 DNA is TGCGCCAGCAGCCAAGGGGGGCGCCGAATTGTGAACACCGGGGAGCTGTTTTTT.

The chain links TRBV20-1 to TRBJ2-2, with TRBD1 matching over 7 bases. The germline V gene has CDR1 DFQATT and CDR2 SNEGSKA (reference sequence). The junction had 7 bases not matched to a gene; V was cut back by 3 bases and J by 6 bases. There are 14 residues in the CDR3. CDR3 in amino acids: CSASKGADSGELFF. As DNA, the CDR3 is TGCAGTGCTAGCAAGGGGGCAGATTCCGGGGAGCTGTTTTTT.

CDR3 DNA sequence: TGTGCCAGCAGTTTCTTGCGGGGAGGTACGCAGTATTTT. This translates into CASSFLRGGTQYF. The J gene is TRBJ2-3, the V gene TRBV28; a possible D gene is TRBD2 (6 bases). V was trimmed by 3 bases and J by 8 bases, leaving 12 bases between them. Germline assignment: CDR1 MDHEN and CDR2 SYDVKM. This CDR3 has 13 residues.

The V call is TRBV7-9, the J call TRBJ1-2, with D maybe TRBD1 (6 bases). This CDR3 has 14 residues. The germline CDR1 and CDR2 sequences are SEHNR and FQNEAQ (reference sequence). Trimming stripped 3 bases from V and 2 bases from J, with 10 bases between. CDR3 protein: CASSFDRSNYGYTF. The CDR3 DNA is TGTGCCAGCAGCTTTGACAGGTCGAACTATGGCTACACCTTC.

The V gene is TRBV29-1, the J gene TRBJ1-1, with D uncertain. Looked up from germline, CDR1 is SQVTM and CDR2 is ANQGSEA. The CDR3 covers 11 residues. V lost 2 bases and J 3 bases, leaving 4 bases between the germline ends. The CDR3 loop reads CSVESYTEAFF. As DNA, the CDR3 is TGCAGCGTTGAAAGCTACACTGAAGCTTTCTTT. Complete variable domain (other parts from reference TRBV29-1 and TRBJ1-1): SAVISQKPSRDICQRGTSLTIQCQVDSQVTMMFWYRQQPGQSLTLIATANQGSEATYESGFVIDKFPISRPNLTFSTLTVSNMSPEDSSIYLCSVESYTEAFFGQGTRLTVV.

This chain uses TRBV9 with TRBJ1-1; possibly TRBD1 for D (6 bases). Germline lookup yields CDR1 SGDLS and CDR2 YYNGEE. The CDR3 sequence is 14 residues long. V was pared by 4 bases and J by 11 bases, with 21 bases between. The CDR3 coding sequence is TGTGCCAGCAGCATCCATCCAGGGGCCCCAGAGGCTTTCTTT. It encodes CASSIHPGAPEAFF.

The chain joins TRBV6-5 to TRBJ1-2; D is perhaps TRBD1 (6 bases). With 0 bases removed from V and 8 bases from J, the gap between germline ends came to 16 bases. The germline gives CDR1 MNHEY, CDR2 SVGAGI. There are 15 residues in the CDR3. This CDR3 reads CASSYSLGGLWGYTF. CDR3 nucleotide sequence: TGTGCCAGCAGTTACTCTCTCGGGGGGCTGTGGGGCTACACCTTC.

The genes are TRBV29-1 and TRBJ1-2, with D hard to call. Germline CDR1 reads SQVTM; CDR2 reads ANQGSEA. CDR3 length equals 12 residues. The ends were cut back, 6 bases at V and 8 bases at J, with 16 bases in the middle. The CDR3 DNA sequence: TGCAGCGTCCGAGGAGAAATCGGCGGCTACACCTTC. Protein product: CSVRGEIGGYTF.

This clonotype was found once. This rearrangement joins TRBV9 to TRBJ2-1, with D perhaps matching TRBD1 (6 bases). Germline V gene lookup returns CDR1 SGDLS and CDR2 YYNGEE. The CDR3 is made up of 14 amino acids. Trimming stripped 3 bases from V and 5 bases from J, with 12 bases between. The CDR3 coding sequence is TGTGCCAGCAGCGCTCAGGACAGTCACAATGAGCAGTTCTTC. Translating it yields CASSAQDSHNEQFF.

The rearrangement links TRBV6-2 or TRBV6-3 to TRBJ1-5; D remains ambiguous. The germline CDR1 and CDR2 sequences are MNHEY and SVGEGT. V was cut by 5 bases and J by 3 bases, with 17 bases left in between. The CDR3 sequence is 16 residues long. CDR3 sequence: CASSPLFTVINQPQHF. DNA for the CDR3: TGTGCCAGCAGTCCACTCTTTACAGTTATCAATCAGCCCCAGCATTTT.

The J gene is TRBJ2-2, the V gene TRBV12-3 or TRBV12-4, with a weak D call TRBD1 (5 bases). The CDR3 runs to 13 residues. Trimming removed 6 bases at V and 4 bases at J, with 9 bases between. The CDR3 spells CASSPGSTGELFF. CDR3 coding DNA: TGTGCCAGCAGCCCAGGGTCCACCGGGGAGCTGTTTTTT.

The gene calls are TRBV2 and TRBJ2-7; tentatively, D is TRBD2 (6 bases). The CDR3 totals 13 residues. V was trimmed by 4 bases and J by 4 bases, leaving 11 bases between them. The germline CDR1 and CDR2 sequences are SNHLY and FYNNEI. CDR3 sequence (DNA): TGTGCCAGCAGTGGTGGAGGGCTTTACGAGCAGTACTTC. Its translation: CASSGGGLYEQYF.

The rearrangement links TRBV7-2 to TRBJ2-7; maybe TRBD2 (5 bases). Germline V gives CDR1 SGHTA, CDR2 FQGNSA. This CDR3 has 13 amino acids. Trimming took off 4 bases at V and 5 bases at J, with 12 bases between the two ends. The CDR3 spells CASSSRGFNEQYF. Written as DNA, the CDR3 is TGTGCCAGCAGCTCTAGAGGGTTTAACGAGCAGTACTTC.

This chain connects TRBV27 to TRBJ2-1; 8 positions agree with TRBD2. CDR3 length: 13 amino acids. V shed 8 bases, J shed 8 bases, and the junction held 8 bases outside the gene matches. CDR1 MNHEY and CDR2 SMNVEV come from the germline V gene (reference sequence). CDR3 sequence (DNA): TGTGCCAGCCGGGGGGGCCCAGTAGATGAGCAGTTCTTC. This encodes CASRGGPVDEQFF.